Below are 23 T cell receptor beta chains sequenced from a single sample in a study of shared clonotypes between healthy human individuals. Method: immunoSEQ multiplex PCR; TCRdb's copy keeps in-frame clones and lacks some. Counted here are over a million clones, 75% to 80% occurring once; the ten biggest clones make up roughly 0.57%. Sequencing was carried out using memory CD4+ T cells from PBMCs. Subset described: CD45RA-negative fraction. These receptors were collected from a young man in good health. Some clones in this sample may be carry-over from other donors' samples.

The CDR3 loop is CAWSQRVEGDRGGEQYF. For the CDR3, the DNA is TGTGCCTGGAGTCAACGAGTTGAGGGGGACAGGGGTGGGGAGCAGTACTTC. V is TRBV30 and J is TRBJ2-7, with 10 bases that match TRBD1. The CDR3 extends over 17 amino acids. The V gene's germline CDR1 is GTSNPN and CDR2 SVGIG (reference sequence). The V and J ends lost 2 bases and 7 bases, in that order; junction bases with no gene match: 17.

The genes are TRBV5-6 and TRBJ2-1; possibly TRBD2 for D (5 bases). Trimming shortened V by 4 bases and J by 5 bases, and 16 bases separated the two germline ends. Per germline, CDR1 SGHDT and CDR2 YYEEEE. This CDR3 has 15 amino acids. CDR3 DNA: TGTGCCAGCAGCCTCCAGAGGGATACCCACAATGAGCAGTTCTTC. It translates to CASSLQRDTHNEQFF.

The chain is built from TRBV4-3 and TRBJ1-2, with TRBD1 identical over 9 bases. Germline loops: CDR1 LGHNA, CDR2 YSLEER. The CDR3 covers 17 residues. Germline trimming cut 1 base from V and 1 base from J; bases unmatched to any gene: 7. CDR3 in amino acids: CASSQGTGDEINYGYTF. The DNA for the CDR3 is TGCGCCAGCAGCCAAGGGACAGGGGATGAGATTAACTATGGCTACACCTTC.

V and J are TRBV30 and TRBJ1-2; TRBD1 agrees at 11 bases. This CDR3 has 13 residues. Germline assignment: CDR1 GTSNPN and CDR2 SVGIG (reference sequence). J was trimmed by 6 bases and V by 2 bases; bases with no gene match: 2. The DNA for the CDR3 is TGTGCCTGGAGTACGGACAGGGGGCATGGCTACACCTTC. It is translated as CAWSTDRGHGYTF.

This clone appeared a single time. CDR3: CASSLMGVYNEQFF. The DNA of the CDR3 is TGTGCCAGCAGCCTCATGGGCGTCTACAATGAGCAGTTCTTC. The chain links TRBV7-2 to TRBJ2-1; D call uncertain. There are 14 residues in the CDR3. Per the germline V gene, CDR1 is SGHTA and CDR2 is FQGNSA. V lost 5 bases and J 3 bases, leaving 11 bases between the germline ends.

As regards this clone: Possible read error: a much larger clone is one base away. This likely comes from a read error, as the CDR3 has no conserved phenylalanine or tryptophan at its end. This rearrangement joins TRBV6-5 to TRBJ2-7; 9 bases are a match to TRBD1. V trimming: 6 bases; J trimming: 2 bases; junction bases outside the gene matches: 5. CDR1 MNHEY and CDR2 SVGAGI come from the germline V gene. The CDR3 spans 14 residues. For the CDR3, the DNA is TGTGCCAGCAGACCCGACAGGGGGGCCTACGAGCAGTACCTC. Translating gives CASRPDRGAYEQYL.

This CDR3 is CAWSGLAGQADTQYF. The CDR3 DNA reads TGTGCCTGGAGCGGACTAGCGGGACAGGCTGATACGCAGTATTTT. The rearrangement links TRBV30 to TRBJ2-3; 12 nucleotides align to TRBD2. This CDR3 contains 15 residues. Germline assignment: CDR1 GTSNPN and CDR2 SVGIG (reference sequence). The V gene end was trimmed by 3 bases and the J gene end by 6 bases; junction bases not matched to a gene: 7.

This clone has just a few counts. This chain links TRBV4-3 with TRBJ1-2; D uncertain. Trimming shortened V by 0 bases and J by 2 bases, and 13 bases separated the two germline ends. The CDR3 runs to 16 residues. CDR1 is LGHNA, CDR2 YSLEER, per germline. The CDR3 is CASSQELRGLNYGYTF. The CDR3 DNA follows: TGCGCCAGCAGCCAAGAGTTGCGCGGGCTCAACTATGGCTACACCTTC.

The chain is built from TRBV11-3 and TRBJ1-1; D might be TRBD1 (6 bases). The ends were cut back, 5 bases at V and 6 bases at J, with 19 bases in the middle. Germline-derived CDR1 and CDR2 are SGHNT and YENEEA. This CDR3 spans 15 amino acids. DNA for the CDR3: TGTGCCAGCAGCACCCCGGGGAGGGGGGGCCCTGAAGCTTTCTTT. The encoded protein is CASSTPGRGGPEAFF.

V usage is TRBV2 and J usage is TRBJ2-6; TRBD1 aligns across 7 bases. Losses at the gene ends were 3 bases for V and 0 bases for J; bases not matched to a gene: 8. The CDR3 has 18 residues. Germline V CDR1 and CDR2: SNHLY, FYNNEI. The CDR3 spells CASSDRLAGGSGANVLTF. The CDR3 DNA reads TGTGCCAGCAGTGATCGGTTGGCAGGGGGCTCTGGGGCCAACGTCCTGACTTTC.

The chain links TRBV7-2 to TRBJ1-1; D is unclear. Germline loops: CDR1 SGHTA, CDR2 FQGNSA. This CDR3 is built from 14 residues. V was trimmed by 5 bases and J by 1 base, leaving 11 bases between them. The CDR3 reads CASSPSWGNTEAFF. The DNA for the CDR3 is TGTGCCAGCAGCCCGTCGTGGGGGAACACTGAAGCTTTCTTT.

The genes are TRBV2 and TRBJ1-1, with D possibly matching TRBD1 (5 bases). In germline, CDR1 is SNHLY, CDR2 FYNNEI. V was pared by 5 bases and J by 3 bases, with 13 bases between. CDR3 length equals 14 residues. CDR3 protein: CASSLIRGDTEAFF. The CDR3 bases are TGTGCCAGCAGTTTGATTCGAGGGGACACTGAAGCTTTCTTT.

The chain couples TRBV18 to TRBJ2-6, with D possibly being TRBD1 (5 bases). V lost 4 bases to trimming and J lost 1 base, with 14 bases between them. The germline V gene encodes CDR1 KGHSH and CDR2 LQKENI. The CDR3 has 17 amino acids. The CDR3 DNA is TGTGCCAGCTCACGGGCAGGGTTGGAGTCTGGGGCCAACGTCCTGACTTTC. It translates to CASSRAGLESGANVLTF.

The rearrangement links TRBV4-2 to TRBJ1-2; 7 bases are a match to TRBD1. This CDR3 comprises 19 residues. Germline CDR1 is LGHNA and CDR2 is YNFKEQ. V was pared by 1 base and J by 4 bases, with 18 bases of the junction left unmatched. CDR3: CASSQGLGRGFPLGYGYTF. The CDR3 DNA sequence: TGTGCCAGCAGCCAAGGTCTTGGCAGGGGGTTTCCCCTTGGCTATGGCTACACCTTC.

This clone was seen only a few times. The CDR3 reads CASHGGQLNYGYTF. The DNA for the CDR3 is TGTGCCAGCCACGGGGGACAGCTGAACTATGGCTACACCTTC. The rearrangement links TRBV28 to TRBJ1-2, with 7 bases lining up with TRBD1. Germline CDR1 reads MDHEN; CDR2 reads SYDVKM. The V segment lost 8 bases and the J segment 2 bases; nucleotides outside the gene matches: 8. CDR3 length equals 14 residues.

V and J are TRBV19 and TRBJ2-7; the D gene could be TRBD1 or TRBD2 (5 bases each). CDR3 length: 14 amino acids. With 3 bases removed from V and 1 base from J, the gap between germline ends came to 10 bases. CDR1 and CDR2 (germline): LNHDA, SQIVND (reference sequence). CDR3 bases: TGTGCCAGTAGTATGGTGGGACCTTCCTACGAGCAGTACTTC. Protein product: CASSMVGPSYEQYF.

The chain joins TRBV11-2 to TRBJ2-1; tentative D call: TRBD1 (6 bases). V lost 5 bases and J lost 4, with 9 bases in between. This CDR3 is built from 13 residues. Germline CDR1 and CDR2: SGHAT and FQNNGV. Here the CDR3 DNA reads TGTGCCAGCAGCCATGACAGGTACAATGAGCAGTTCTTC. It specifies CASSHDRYNEQFF.

To note about this clone: Other DNA sequences from this sample encode an identical CDR3 as well. The chain carries TRBV28 and TRBJ1-1, with D tentatively TRBD1 (6 bases). Germline V lookup: CDR1 MDHEN, CDR2 SYDVKM. The V end lost 4 bases, the J end lost 2 bases, and 11 bases lay between the germline ends. The CDR3 has 14 residues. CDR3 sequence: CASSSAQGNTEAFF. CDR3 in DNA: TGTGCCAGCAGTTCCGCACAGGGCAACACTGAAGCTTTCTTT.

This clone was observed many times. This rearrangement joins TRBV18 to TRBJ2-3, with D uncertain. The CDR3 sequence is 12 residues long. Germline V gives CDR1 KGHSH, CDR2 LQKENI. V gave up 6 bases and J gave up 7 bases, with 11 bases separating them. CDR3 sequence reads: CASSPEMNTQYF. In DNA, the CDR3 is TGTGCCAGCTCTCCTGAGATGAATACGCAGTATTTT.

The V call is TRBV28, the J call TRBJ2-2; 7 bases fit TRBD1. V shed 7 bases and J 1 base; nucleotides not matched to a gene: 3. The CDR3 has 14 amino acids. Germline V lookup: CDR1 MDHEN, CDR2 SYDVKM. The CDR3 here is CASTGQKNTGELFF. The CDR3 DNA is TGTGCCAGCACGGGACAGAAGAACACCGGGGAGCTGTTTTTT.

This clone has ten or more counts. Other DNA variants within this sample encode the same CDR3. The rearrangement joins TRBV11-3 to TRBJ2-3, with D unclear. Trimming took 1 base from V and 6 from J, leaving 2 bases between them. CDR1 SGHNT and CDR2 YENEEA come from the germline V gene. This CDR3 contains 11 residues. This chain's CDR3 is CASSLGDTQYF. Here the CDR3 DNA reads TGTGCCAGCAGCTTAGGGGATACGCAGTATTTT.

The chain joins TRBV19 to TRBJ2-1, with D tentatively TRBD1 or TRBD2 (6 bases each). Germline values: CDR1 LNHDA, CDR2 SQIVND (reference sequence). The CDR3 totals 17 residues. Trimming shortened V by 6 bases and J by 1 base, and 19 bases separated the two germline ends. CDR3: CASSGGSGLLSYNEQFF. The CDR3 nucleotides read TGTGCCAGTAGCGGGGGCTCAGGGCTACTTTCCTACAATGAGCAGTTCTTC.

The CDR3 DNA sequence: TGTGCCAGCAGTTTTTTATATCAGGGAACCAGTGGGGGCTACACCTTC. Its translation is CASSFLYQGTSGGYTF. The chain couples TRBV27 to TRBJ1-2, with D possibly matching TRBD1 (5 bases). In germline, CDR1 is MNHEY, CDR2 SMNVEV (reference sequence). V was pared by 3 bases and J by 8 bases, with 22 bases between. This CDR3 contains 16 residues.